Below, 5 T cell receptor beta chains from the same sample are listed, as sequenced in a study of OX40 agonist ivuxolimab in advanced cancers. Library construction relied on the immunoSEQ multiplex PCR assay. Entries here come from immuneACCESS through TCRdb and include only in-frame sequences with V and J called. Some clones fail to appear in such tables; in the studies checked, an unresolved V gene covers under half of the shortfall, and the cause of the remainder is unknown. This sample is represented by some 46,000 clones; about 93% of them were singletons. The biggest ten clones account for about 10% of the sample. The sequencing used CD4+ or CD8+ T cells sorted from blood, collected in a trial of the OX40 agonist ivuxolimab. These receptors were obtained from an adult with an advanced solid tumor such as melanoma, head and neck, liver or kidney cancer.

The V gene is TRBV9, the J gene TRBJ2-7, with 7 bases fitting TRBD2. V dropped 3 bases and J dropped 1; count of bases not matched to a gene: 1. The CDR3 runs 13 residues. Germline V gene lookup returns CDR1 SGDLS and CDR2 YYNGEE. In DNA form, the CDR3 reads TGTGCCAGCAGCGCCGGGGGGTCCTACGAGCAGTACTTC. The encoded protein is CASSAGGSYEQYF. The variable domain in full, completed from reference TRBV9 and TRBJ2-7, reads DSGVTQTPKHLITATGQRVTLRCSPRSGDLSVYWYQQSLDQGLQFLIQYYNGEERAKGNILERFSAQQFPDLHSELNLSSLELGDSALYFCASSAGGSYEQYFGPGTRLTVT.

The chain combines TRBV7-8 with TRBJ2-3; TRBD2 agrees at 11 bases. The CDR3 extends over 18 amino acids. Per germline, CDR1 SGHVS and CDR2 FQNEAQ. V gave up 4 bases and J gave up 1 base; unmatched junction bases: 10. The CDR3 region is CASSWDGTSGYRTDTQYF. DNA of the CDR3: TGTGCCAGCAGCTGGGACGGGACTAGCGGATATCGCACAGATACGCAGTATTTT.

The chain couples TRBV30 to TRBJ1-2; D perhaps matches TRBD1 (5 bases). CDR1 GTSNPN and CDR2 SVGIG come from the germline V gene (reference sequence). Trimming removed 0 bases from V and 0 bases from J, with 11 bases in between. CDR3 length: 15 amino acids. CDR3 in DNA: TGTGCCTGGAGTGTTGTCCAGGGAACTAACTATGGCTACACCTTC. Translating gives CAWSVVQGTNYGYTF.

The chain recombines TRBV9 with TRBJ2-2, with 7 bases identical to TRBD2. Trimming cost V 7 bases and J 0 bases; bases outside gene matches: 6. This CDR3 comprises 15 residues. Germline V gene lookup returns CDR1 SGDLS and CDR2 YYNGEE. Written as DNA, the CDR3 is TGTGCCAGCGGTGGGAGGGCCACGAACACCGGGGAGCTGTTTTTT. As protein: CASGGRATNTGELFF.

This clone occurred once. CDR3 residues: CASSLVGLAGGNEQFF. The CDR3 DNA sequence: TGTGCCAGCAGCTTAGTTGGGCTAGCGGGAGGCAATGAGCAGTTCTTC. This chain links TRBV7-2 with TRBJ2-1, with TRBD2 matching over 11 bases. The CDR3 runs to 16 residues. The J segment lost 6 bases and the V segment lost 1 base, leaving 5 bases of the junction unmatched. Germline assignment: CDR1 SGHTA and CDR2 FQGNSA.